The following is a T cell receptor beta chain sequence with its context. Its antigen is undetermined. These data belong to a study of T cell responses to AZD1222 COVID-19 vaccine. Background on the study: Second-dose schedules of about 4 or about 12 weeks were combined. Findings and caveats of the study: Recipients of AZD1222 seropositive at baseline numbered only 5 to 7. Unmutated variant regions reportedly attract nearly half of all spike-specific TCRs.

CDR3 length equals 13 residues. Germline CDR1 and CDR2: MNHEY and SVGAGI. V dropped 6 bases and J dropped 2 bases, with 9 bases sitting between them. Generated by immunoSEQ multiplex PCR, the TCRdb table keeps only in-frame clones and is missing some. Of about 130,000 clones in the sample, 87% were seen once. The chain carries TRBV6-5 and TRBJ2-3, with D maybe TRBD2 (6 bases). The receptor comes from an adult in good health. The specimen comprised peripheral blood, sampled on day 0 of AZD1222 vaccination. CDR3 loop: CASREGPTDTQYF. The CDR3 region has the DNA TGTGCCAGCAGGGAGGGGCCCACAGATACGCAGTATTTT.